Below, 5 T cell receptor beta chains from the same sample are listed, as sequenced in a study of cytomegalovirus exposure and HLA in healthy donors. A multiplex PCR was run with 60 Vbeta primers and 13 Jbeta primers. Libraries were prepared by immunoSEQ multiplex PCR; TCRdb keeps only in-frame clonotypes and omits some of them. Of 150,000 to 200,000 clones in the sample, 65% to 70% are singletons; the top ten hold 8.5% to 12%. The specimen was PBMCs. These receptors originate from a man younger than 45 in good health and CMV-seropositive.

CDR3 region: CAWSTAPGNTIYF. CDR3 sequence (DNA): TGTGCCTGGAGCACTGCGCCTGGAAACACCATATATTTT. V is TRBV30 and J is TRBJ1-3; D unclear. V lost 3 bases to trimming and J lost 2 bases, with 8 bases between them. The CDR3 has 13 amino acids. Looked up from germline, CDR1 is GTSNPN and CDR2 is SVGIG (reference sequence).

This chain links TRBV6-6 with TRBJ2-7; TRBD1 matches at 8 bases. Per the germline V gene, CDR1 is MNHNY and CDR2 is SVGAGI (reference sequence). The CDR3 is made up of 12 amino acids. Trimming took 6 bases from V and 5 from J; bases not matched to a gene: 3. CDR3 in amino acids: CASRSGGDEQYF. The CDR3 DNA is TGTGCCAGCAGATCAGGGGGCGACGAGCAGTACTTC.

The V call is TRBV7-9, the J call TRBJ2-7; TRBD1 matches at 7 bases. The CDR3 loop spans 13 amino acids. Trimming took 4 bases from V and 2 from J; bases not matched to a gene: 2. CDR1 SEHNR and CDR2 FQNEAQ come from the germline V gene (reference sequence). The CDR3 is CASSWGQPYEQYF. The CDR3 nucleotides are TGTGCCAGCAGCTGGGGACAGCCCTACGAGCAGTACTTC.

The CDR3 bases are TGTGCCAGCAGCAACCCCGGGACAGGGGTCTACAATGAGCAGTTCTTC. Protein: CASSNPGTGVYNEQFF. This chain joins TRBV28 and TRBJ2-1; 10 bases are a match to TRBD1. Germline V gives CDR1 MDHEN, CDR2 SYDVKM. This CDR3 comprises 16 residues. V was clipped by 6 bases and J by 3 bases; unmatched bases: 8.

The genes are TRBV19 and TRBJ1-4, with D maybe TRBD1 (5 bases). Per the germline V gene, CDR1 is LNHDA and CDR2 is SQIVND (reference sequence). This CDR3 region has 13 residues. The germline V and J ends were trimmed by 5 bases and 5 bases, with 9 bases remaining between them. The CDR3 DNA reads as TGTGCCAGTAGTCAGGCAGGGAATGAAAAACTGTTTTTT. It translates to CASSQAGNEKLFF. The entire variable domain, with the rest obtained from reference TRBV19 and TRBJ1-4, is as follows: DGGITQSPKYLFRKEGQNVTLSCEQNLNHDAMYWYRQDPGQGLRLIYYSQIVNDFQKGDIAEGYSVSREKKESFPLTVTSAQKNPTAFYLCASSQAGNEKLFFGSGTQLSVL.